This T cell receptor (beta chain) is drawn from a study of PD-1 blockade in classical Hodgkin lymphoma. Time point of the sample: cycle 4 day 1 (C4D1), after 6 weeks of nivolumab. All trial patients relapsed after autologous stem cell transplantation. With magnetic negative selection, CD4+ T cells were purified from PBMCs that had been thawed. Germline values: CDR1 MNHEY, CDR2 SVGAGI. V lost 1 base, J lost 4 bases, and 7 bases lay in between. The CDR3 is 13 amino acids. The table came from immunoSEQ multiplex PCR; TCRdb's copy has only in-frame clones and leaves some out. The sample consists of approximately 31,000 clones, approximately 79% of them appearing once.

The V and J genes are TRBV6-5 and TRBJ1-2; no definite D call. The specimen was CD4+ T cells from blood, collected before the fourth cycle of nivolumab. This clonotype was obtained from a human donor with classical Hodgkin lymphoma. In DNA form, the CDR3 reads TGTGCCAGCAGTTACTGGGGTGGCTATGGCTACACCTTC. Translating it yields CASSYWGGYGYTF.